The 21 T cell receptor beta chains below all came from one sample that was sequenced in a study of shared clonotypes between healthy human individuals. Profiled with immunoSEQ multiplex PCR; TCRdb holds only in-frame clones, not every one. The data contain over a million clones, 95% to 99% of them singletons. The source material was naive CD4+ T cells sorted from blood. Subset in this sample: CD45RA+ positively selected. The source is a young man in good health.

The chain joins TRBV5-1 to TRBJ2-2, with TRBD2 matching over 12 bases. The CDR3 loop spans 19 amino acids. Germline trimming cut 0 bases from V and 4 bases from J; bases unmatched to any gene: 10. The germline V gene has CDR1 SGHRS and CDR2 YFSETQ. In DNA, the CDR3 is TGCGCCAGCAGCTTGGCCCCGACTAGCGGGAGTTTGAGCACCGGGGAGCTGTTTTTT. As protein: CASSLAPTSGSLSTGELFF.

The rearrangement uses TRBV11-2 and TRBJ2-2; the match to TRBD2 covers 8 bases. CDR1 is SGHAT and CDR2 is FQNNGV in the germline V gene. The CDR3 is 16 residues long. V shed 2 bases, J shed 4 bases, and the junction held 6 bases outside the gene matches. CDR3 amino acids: CASSLFRTSITGELFF. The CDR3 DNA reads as TGTGCCAGCAGCTTATTTCGGACTAGCATCACCGGGGAGCTGTTTTTT.

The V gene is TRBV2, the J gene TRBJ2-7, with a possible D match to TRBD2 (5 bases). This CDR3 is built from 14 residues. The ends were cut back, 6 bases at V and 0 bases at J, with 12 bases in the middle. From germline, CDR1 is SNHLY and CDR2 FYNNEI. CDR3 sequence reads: CASRQRLSSYEQYF. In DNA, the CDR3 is TGTGCCAGCAGACAGCGGTTAAGCTCCTACGAGCAGTACTTC.

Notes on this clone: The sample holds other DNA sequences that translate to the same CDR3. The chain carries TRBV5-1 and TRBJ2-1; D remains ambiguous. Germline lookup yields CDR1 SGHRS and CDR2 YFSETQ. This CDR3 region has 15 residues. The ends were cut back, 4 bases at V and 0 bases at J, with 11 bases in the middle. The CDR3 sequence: CASSPPGSSYNEQFF. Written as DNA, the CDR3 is TGCGCCAGCAGCCCCCCGGGTAGCTCCTACAATGAGCAGTTCTTC.

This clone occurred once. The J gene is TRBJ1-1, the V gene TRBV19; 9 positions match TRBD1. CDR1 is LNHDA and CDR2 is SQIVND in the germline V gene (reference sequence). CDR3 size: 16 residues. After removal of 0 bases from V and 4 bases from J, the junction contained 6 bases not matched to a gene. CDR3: CASSIEAGTGFTEAFF. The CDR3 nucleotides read TGTGCCAGTAGTATAGAAGCCGGGACAGGGTTCACTGAAGCTTTCTTT.

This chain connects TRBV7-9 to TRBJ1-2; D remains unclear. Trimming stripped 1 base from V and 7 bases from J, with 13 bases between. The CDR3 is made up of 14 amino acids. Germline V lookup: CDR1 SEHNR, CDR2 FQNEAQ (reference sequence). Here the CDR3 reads CASSLVGSLGGYTF. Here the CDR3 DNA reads TGTGCCAGCAGCTTAGTGGGGAGCCTTGGTGGCTACACCTTC.

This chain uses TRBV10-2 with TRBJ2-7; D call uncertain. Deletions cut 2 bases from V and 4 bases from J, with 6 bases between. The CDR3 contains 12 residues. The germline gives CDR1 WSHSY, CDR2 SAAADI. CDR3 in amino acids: CASSEVQYEQYF. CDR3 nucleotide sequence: TGCGCCAGCAGTGAGGTCCAATACGAGCAGTACTTC.

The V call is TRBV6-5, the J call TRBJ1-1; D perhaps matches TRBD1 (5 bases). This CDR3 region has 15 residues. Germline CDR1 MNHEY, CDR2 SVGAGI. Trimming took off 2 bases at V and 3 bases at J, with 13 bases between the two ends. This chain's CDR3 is CASSYKSRVDTEAFF. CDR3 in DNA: TGTGCCAGCAGTTACAAATCCAGGGTGGACACTGAAGCTTTCTTT.

The CDR3 is CASSFGGQDIQYF. The CDR3 region has the DNA TGTGCCAGCAGCTTCGGAGGGCAAGACATTCAGTACTTC. The chain joins TRBV11-2 to TRBJ2-4, with D possibly being TRBD2 (6 bases). The CDR3 consists of 13 residues. In germline, CDR1 is SGHAT, CDR2 FQNNGV. Trimming removed 3 bases at V and 8 bases at J, with 11 bases between.

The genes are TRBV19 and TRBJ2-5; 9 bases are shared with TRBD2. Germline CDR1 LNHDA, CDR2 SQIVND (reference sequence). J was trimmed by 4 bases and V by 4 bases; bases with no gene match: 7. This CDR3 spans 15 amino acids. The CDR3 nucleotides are TGTGCCAGTAGTACCGGGACTAGCCCCGGAGAGACCCAGTACTTC. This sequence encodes CASSTGTSPGETQYF.

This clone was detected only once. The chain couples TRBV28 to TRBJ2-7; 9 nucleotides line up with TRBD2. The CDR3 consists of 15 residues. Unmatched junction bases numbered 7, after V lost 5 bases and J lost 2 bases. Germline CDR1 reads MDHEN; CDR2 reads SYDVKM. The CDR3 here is CASSLLAGVPYEQYF. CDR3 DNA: TGTGCCAGCAGTCTCTTAGCGGGAGTCCCCTACGAGCAGTACTTC.

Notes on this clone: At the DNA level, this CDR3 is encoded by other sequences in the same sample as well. Written as DNA, the CDR3 is TGTGCCAGCAGCTCGGACAGGGCATATGGCTACACCTTC. It codes for CASSSDRAYGYTF. This rearrangement joins TRBV7-9 to TRBJ1-2, with TRBD1 matching 8 bases. Germline V gives CDR1 SEHNR, CDR2 FQNEAQ (reference sequence). V lost 4 bases, J lost 5 bases, and 3 bases stayed unmatched. This CDR3 has 13 residues. The full variable domain, with the rest looked up from reference TRBV7-9 and TRBJ1-2, is DTGVSQNPRHKITKRGQNVTFRCDPISEHNRLYWYRQTLGQGPEFLTYFQNEAQLEKSRLLSDRFSAERPKGSFSTLEIQRTEQGDSAMYLCASSSDRAYGYTFGSGTRLTVV.

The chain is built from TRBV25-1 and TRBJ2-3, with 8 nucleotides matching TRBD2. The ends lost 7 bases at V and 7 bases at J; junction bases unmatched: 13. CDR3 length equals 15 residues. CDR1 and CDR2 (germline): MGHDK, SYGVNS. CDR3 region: CASTLAGSAGYTQYF. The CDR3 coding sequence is TGTGCCAGCACTTTAGCGGGATCCGCTGGTTATACGCAGTATTTT.

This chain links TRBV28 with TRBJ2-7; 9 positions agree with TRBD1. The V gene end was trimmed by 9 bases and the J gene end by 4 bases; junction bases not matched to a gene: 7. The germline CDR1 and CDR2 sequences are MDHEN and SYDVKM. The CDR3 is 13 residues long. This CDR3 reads CASRAGTGYEQYF. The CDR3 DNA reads TGTGCCAGTCGTGCCGGGACAGGGTACGAGCAGTACTTC.

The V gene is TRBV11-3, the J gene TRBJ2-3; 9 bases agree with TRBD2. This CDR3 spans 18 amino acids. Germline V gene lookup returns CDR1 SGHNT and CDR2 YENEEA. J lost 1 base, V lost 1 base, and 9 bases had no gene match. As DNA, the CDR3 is TGTGCCAGCAGCTTAGGGAATCTACTAGCGGGCCGCACAGATACGCAGTATTTT. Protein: CASSLGNLLAGRTDTQYF.

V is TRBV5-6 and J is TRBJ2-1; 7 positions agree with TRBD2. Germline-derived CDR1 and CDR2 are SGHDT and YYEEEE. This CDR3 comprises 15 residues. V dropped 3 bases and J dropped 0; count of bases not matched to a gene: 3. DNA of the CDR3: TGTGCCAGCAGCTACCGGACTAGCTCCTACAATGAGCAGTTCTTC. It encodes CASSYRTSSYNEQFF.

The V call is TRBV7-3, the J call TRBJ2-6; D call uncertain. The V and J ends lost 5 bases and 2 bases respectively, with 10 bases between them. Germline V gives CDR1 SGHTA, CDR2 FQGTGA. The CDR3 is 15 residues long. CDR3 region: CASSPPTAGANVLTF. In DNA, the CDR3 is TGTGCCAGCAGCCCCCCAACAGCTGGGGCCAACGTCCTGACTTTC.

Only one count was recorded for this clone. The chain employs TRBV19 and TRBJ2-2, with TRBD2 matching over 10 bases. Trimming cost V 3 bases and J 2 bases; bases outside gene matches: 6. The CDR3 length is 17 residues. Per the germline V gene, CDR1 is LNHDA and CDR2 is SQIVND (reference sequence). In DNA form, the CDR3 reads TGTGCCAGTAGTATCATCGGACTAGCGGATAACACCGGGGAGCTGTTTTTT. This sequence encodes CASSIIGLADNTGELFF.

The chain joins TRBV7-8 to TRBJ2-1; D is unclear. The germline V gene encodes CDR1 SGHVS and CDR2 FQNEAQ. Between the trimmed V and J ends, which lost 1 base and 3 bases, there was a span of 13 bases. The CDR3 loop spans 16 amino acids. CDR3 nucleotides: TGTGCCAGCAGCTTAGGAGGCCCTCGGATCTACAATGAGCAGTTCTTC. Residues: CASSLGGPRIYNEQFF.

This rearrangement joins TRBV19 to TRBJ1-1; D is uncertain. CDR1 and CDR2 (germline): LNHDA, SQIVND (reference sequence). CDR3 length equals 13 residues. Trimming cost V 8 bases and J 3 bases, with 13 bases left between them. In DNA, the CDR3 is TGTGCCAGTGGCCCGGACCGAGACACTGAAGCTTTCTTT. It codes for CASGPDRDTEAFF.

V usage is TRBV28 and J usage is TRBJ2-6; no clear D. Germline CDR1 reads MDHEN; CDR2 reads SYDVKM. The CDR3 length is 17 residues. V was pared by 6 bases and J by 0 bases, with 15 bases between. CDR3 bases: TGTGCCAGCAGAAACCGGGCCATCCCCTCTGGGGCCAACGTCCTGACTTTC. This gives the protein CASRNRAIPSGANVLTF.